These T cell receptor beta chains were read from a single sample in a study of Graves' ophthalmopathy and Graves' hyperthyroidism. TCRdb ran MiXCR on the multiplex PCR reads and lists one entry per CDR3 protein. The sample shows about 400,000 distinct CDR3 sequences, around 18% of them seen only once. Sequences were obtained from peripheral blood. The receptors stem from a young woman with Graves' ophthalmopathy. CDR3s include the opening cysteine and the closing phenylalanine or tryptophan. The order of the fields is clone size, D gene, V gene, J gene, CDR3 DNA, CDR3 protein. A D gene is named only where the DNA matches it firmly. Only part of the rows carry a size: once, few, many, or a class if the clone is expanded.

size: many
D: TRBD1
V: TRBV6-5
J: TRBJ1-6
DNA: TGTGCCAGCAGCCCTACCCGACAGGGAAGGGTCGATTCACCCCTCCACTTT
CDR3: CASSPTRQGRVDSPLHF

size: once
D: NA
V: TRBV5-1
J: TRBJ2-7
DNA: TGCGCCAGCAGCTCGGATACACCTCCCTACGAGCAGTACTTC
CDR3: CASSSDTPPYEQYF

size: many
D: TRBD1
V: TRBV7-8
J: TRBJ1-1
DNA: TGTGCCAGCAGCTCCCACAGGGGTGAGGTGACTGAAGCTTTCTTT
CDR3: CASSSHRGEVTEAFF

size: many
D: TRBD2
V: TRBV9
J: TRBJ2-5
DNA: TGTGCCAGCAGCGCGACACTAGCGGGGCCGCGGGAGACCCAGTACTTC
CDR3: CASSATLAGPRETQYF

size: many
D: NA
V: TRBV11-3
J: TRBJ2-7
DNA: TGTGCCAGCAGCTTCCAAAGTTTCCCCGGCAGGGGGGGACTTTACGAGCAGTACTTC
CDR3: CASSFQSFPGRGGLYEQYF

size: many
D: TRBD1
V: TRBV28
J: TRBJ1-1
DNA: TGTGCCGCGGGGACAGGGGAGAACACTGAAGCTTTCTTT
CDR3: CAAGTGENTEAFF

size: NA
D: NA
V: TRBV11-2
J: TRBJ2-5
DNA: TGTGCCAGCAGCTTAGGTGGGGACGACCAAGAGACCCAGTACTTC
CDR3: CASSLGGDDQETQYF

size: many
D: TRBD2
V: TRBV28
J: TRBJ2-7
DNA: TGTGCCAGCAGTTCCCTTACTAGCGGGAGGAGTAACGAGCAGTACTTC
CDR3: CASSSLTSGRSNEQYF

size: many
D: TRBD1
V: TRBV28
J: TRBJ2-3
DNA: TGTGCCAGCAGTTACAATCCTCGGACAGGGGTAGGCACAGATACGCAGTATTTT
CDR3: CASSYNPRTGVGTDTQYF

size: many
D: NA
V: TRBV29-1
J: TRBJ1-1
DNA: TGCAGCGTTGTCCGGCAGATGAACACTGAAGCTTTCTTT
CDR3: CSVVRQMNTEAFF

size: many
D: NA
V: TRBV6-5
J: TRBJ2-5
DNA: TGTGCCAGCAGTTACTCAGTCGGAGAGACCCAGTACTTC
CDR3: CASSYSVGETQYF

size: many
D: NA
V: TRBV28
J: TRBJ1-2
DNA: TGTGCCAGCAGTGTTCCGCTGGGCGGCTACACCTTC
CDR3: CASSVPLGGYTF

size: few
D: NA
V: TRBV28
J: TRBJ1-1
DNA: TGTGCCAGCAGTTCGGCGGGGGGACATTATGAAGCTTTCTTT
CDR3: CASSSAGGHYEAFF

size: NA
D: NA
V: TRBV6-5
J: TRBJ1-5
DNA: TGTGCCAGCAGTTACTCGATCCTAGGGAAGACTCAGCCCCAGCATTTT
CDR3: CASSYSILGKTQPQHF

size: many
D: NA
V: TRBV27
J: TRBJ1-1
DNA: TGTGCCAGCAGTTTATCCAGGGTCGATGAAGCTTTCTTT
CDR3: CASSLSRVDEAFF

size: many
D: NA
V: TRBV28
J: TRBJ1-2
DNA: TGTGCCAGCAGTTTCGACAGACCCTATGGCTACACCTTC
CDR3: CASSFDRPYGYTF